These T cell receptor beta chains were read from a single sample in a study of shared clonotypes between healthy human individuals. Data came from immunoSEQ multiplex PCR; TCRdb stores just in-frame clones and leaves some out. The sample carries over 1.5 million clones, 95% to 99% recorded once. Material: naive CD4+ T cells sorted from blood. The receptors were gathered from a young man in good health. Each CDR3 is given with its conserved first and last residue. A D gene is named only where the DNA matches it firmly.

D	V	J	CDR3	DNA
-	TRBV10-3	TRBJ2-1	CAISPPGSDEQFF	TGTGCCATCAGTCCTCCGGGGAGTGATGAGCAGTTCTTC
-	TRBV11-2	TRBJ2-5	CASSLVWARETQYF	TGTGCCAGCAGCTTAGTATGGGCGCGGGAGACCCAGTACTTC
-	TRBV5-6	TRBJ2-1	CASATARNNEQFF	TGTGCCAGCGCCACGGCGCGTAACAATGAGCAGTTCTTC
-	TRBV11-3	TRBJ2-3	CASSGGGSGDTQYF	TGTGCCAGCAGCGGGGGCGGGAGCGGAGATACGCAGTATTTT
TRBD1	TRBV4-1	TRBJ2-3	CASSLRDSSAYTQYF	TGCGCCAGCAGCCTACGGGACAGTTCGGCCTATACGCAGTATTTT
-	TRBV2	TRBJ2-7	CASSEAPSNPAYEQYF	TGTGCCAGCAGTGAAGCTCCGAGTAATCCCGCCTACGAGCAGTACTTC
-	TRBV7-9	TRBJ1-5	CASSYAGLNQPQHF	TGTGCCAGCAGCTACGCCGGATTAAATCAGCCCCAGCATTTT
-	TRBV5-1	TRBJ2-7	CASSLNYEQYF	TGCGCCAGCAGCTTGAATTACGAGCAGTACTTC
-	TRBV6-1	TRBJ1-4	CASSEGAWRDEKLFF	TGTGCCAGCAGTGAAGGGGCCTGGCGGGATGAAAAACTGTTTTTT
-	TRBV7-9	TRBJ2-2	CASSLPLGADTGELFF	TGTGCCAGCAGCTTACCGCTGGGGGCGGACACCGGGGAGCTGTTTTTT
TRBD1	TRBV18	TRBJ2-7	CASSPKQGAVYSYEQYF	TGTGCCAGCTCACCGAAACAGGGGGCCGTTTACTCCTACGAGCAGTACTTC
TRBD1	TRBV6-5	TRBJ1-1	CASRLQGARGTEAFF	TGTGCCAGCAGGCTACAGGGGGCGCGGGGCACTGAAGCTTTCTTT
TRBD2	TRBV7-3	TRBJ2-3	CASSITGTSDTDTQYF	TGTGCCAGCAGCATCACCGGGACTAGCGATACAGATACGCAGTATTTT
-	TRBV7-2	TRBJ2-7	CASSLGVRDTSYEQYF	TGTGCCAGCAGCTTAGGGGTTCGGGACACATCCTACGAGCAGTACTTC
-	TRBV6-6	TRBJ2-3	CASSYGGTDTQYF	TGTGCCAGCAGTTATGGGGGCACAGATACGCAGTATTTT
TRBD2	TRBV9	TRBJ2-2	CASSVAGLAANTGELFF	TGTGCCAGCAGCGTAGCGGGACTAGCAGCGAACACCGGGGAGCTGTTTTTT
-	TRBV5-1	TRBJ2-7	CASSLPSRGSAYEQYF	TGCGCCAGCAGCTTGCCTAGCAGGGGTTCTGCCTACGAGCAGTACTTC
-	TRBV11-2	TRBJ1-2	CASSSGTTNYGYTF	TGTGCCAGCAGCTCTGGGACGACTAACTATGGCTACACCTTC
TRBD1	TRBV5-1	TRBJ2-7	CASSRTGSYEQYF	TGCGCCAGCAGCCGGACAGGGTCCTACGAGCAGTACTTC